This entry lists 28 T cell receptor beta chains sequenced from one sample in a study of cytomegalovirus exposure and HLA in healthy donors. In the PCR, 60 Vbeta and 13 Jbeta primers were used. Data came from immunoSEQ multiplex PCR; TCRdb stores just in-frame clones and leaves some out. The sample has 95,000 to 150,000 clones; about 8.6% are singletons. Sequencing used PBMCs. Receptors were obtained from a woman aged 40 to 50 in good health and CMV-seropositive.

This chain connects TRBV5-1 to TRBJ2-1; D ambiguous. This CDR3 is 18 amino acids long. Germline V gene lookup returns CDR1 SGHRS and CDR2 YFSETQ. With 2 bases removed from V and 0 bases from J, the gap between germline ends came to 18 bases. The CDR3 nucleotides are TGCGCCAGCAGCTTACCGGAAAAACAGAGAAGCTCCTACAATGAGCAGTTCTTC. Translation: CASSLPEKQRSSYNEQFF.

The V and J genes are TRBV19 and TRBJ1-4; a weak D match, TRBD1 (6 bases). Germline lookup yields CDR1 LNHDA and CDR2 SQIVND (reference sequence). There are 14 residues in the CDR3. V was pared by 7 bases and J by 2 bases, with 11 bases between. The CDR3 spells CASNLGATNEKLFF. DNA of the CDR3: TGTGCCAGTAATCTGGGGGCGACTAATGAAAAACTGTTTTTT.

The rearrangement joins TRBV18 to TRBJ2-7; D is unresolved. The germline gives CDR1 KGHSH, CDR2 LQKENI. V was shortened by 0 bases and J by 2 bases, with 8 bases between the two germline ends. The CDR3 contains 14 residues. The CDR3 loop reads CASSPPSLAYEQYF. In nucleotides, the CDR3 is TGTGCCAGCTCACCACCTAGCCTGGCCTACGAGCAGTACTTC.

V and J are TRBV6-5 and TRBJ2-1; D is ambiguous. Trimming stripped 2 bases from V and 9 bases from J, with 5 bases between. The CDR3 spans 11 residues. Germline V lookup: CDR1 MNHEY, CDR2 SVGAGI. The CDR3 nucleotides are TGTGCCAGCAGTTACAAGAGTGAGCAGTTCTTC. Translating it yields CASSYKSEQFF.

On this clone: This probably arose from a read error, given a far larger clone one base away. This sequence joins TRBV4-2 and TRBJ1-1, with D possibly being TRBD1 (6 bases). This CDR3 is built from 14 residues. The germline V gene encodes CDR1 LGHNA and CDR2 YNFKEQ. The germline V and J ends were trimmed by 4 bases and 0 bases, with 9 bases remaining between them. CDR3 coding DNA: TGTGCCAGCAGCCCAGGGGACATGAACACTGAAGCTTTCTTT. This sequence encodes CASSPGDMNTEAFF.

This clone turned up a few times. V is TRBV19 and J is TRBJ2-3; TRBD1 aligns across 8 bases. This CDR3 is built from 16 residues. J lost 0 bases, V lost 9 bases, and 11 bases had no gene match. Germline V gene lookup returns CDR1 LNHDA and CDR2 SQIVND (reference sequence). The CDR3 coding sequence is TGTGCCAGCACCCGAAGGACAGGGAGTAGCACAGATACGCAGTATTTT. Translated: CASTRRTGSSTDTQYF.

This chain joins TRBV5-4 and TRBJ1-1; the D is unclear. Per the germline V gene, CDR1 is SGHNT and CDR2 is YYREEE (reference sequence). CDR3 size: 14 residues. Trimming stripped 5 bases from V and 4 bases from J, with 15 bases between. The CDR3 reads CASRLNRRATEAFF. The CDR3 DNA is TGTGCCAGCAGATTAAATCGGAGGGCCACTGAAGCTTTCTTT.

The chain couples TRBV6-5 to TRBJ2-4; 8 bases agree with TRBD1. Germline-derived CDR1 and CDR2 are MNHEY and SVGAGI. V was pared by 4 bases and J by 8 bases, with 4 bases of the junction left unmatched. The CDR3 has 13 residues. Written as DNA, the CDR3 is TGTGCCAGCAGTTCCGACAGGGGAGACATTCAGTACTTC. It is translated as CASSSDRGDIQYF.

This sequence joins TRBV5-6 and TRBJ1-3; D uncertain. V lost 0 bases to trimming and J lost 2 bases, with 12 bases between them. The germline V gene encodes CDR1 SGHDT and CDR2 YYEEEE. The CDR3 is 16 residues long. The DNA for the CDR3 is TGTGCCAGCAGCTTGGCAGGCTCAGTACCTGGAAACACCATATATTTT. Translated, it gives CASSLAGSVPGNTIYF.

The rearrangement joins TRBV5-1 to TRBJ2-7; D is undetermined. Trimming took 0 bases from V and 2 from J, leaving 6 bases between them. CDR1 and CDR2 (germline): SGHRS, YFSETQ. CDR3 length: 13 residues. The CDR3 loop is CASSLAGTYEQYF. The DNA for the CDR3 is TGCGCCAGCAGCTTGGCAGGAACCTACGAGCAGTACTTC.

This clone turned up a few times. The gene calls are TRBV12-5 and TRBJ2-5; TRBD1 is a possible D gene (5 bases). The CDR3 runs to 13 residues. V was trimmed by 1 base and J by 2 bases, leaving 5 bases between them. Germline V gene sequence: CDR1 LGHNT, CDR2 FRNRAP. The CDR3 loop is CASGLGQQETQYF. CDR3 bases: TGTGCTAGTGGTTTGGGACAGCAAGAGACCCAGTACTTC.

V and J are TRBV7-9 and TRBJ1-2; weak D call: TRBD1 (5 bases). The CDR3 totals 15 residues. The germline V gene encodes CDR1 SEHNR and CDR2 FQNEAQ (reference sequence). Trimming shortened V by 0 bases and J by 8 bases, and 16 bases separated the two germline ends. The CDR3 region has the DNA TGTGCCAGCAGCTTAGCGGGCGGGGCAGCCGGAGGCTACACCTTC. It encodes CASSLAGGAAGGYTF.

CDR3 protein: CASSLDLVAQYF. The CDR3 region has the DNA TGCGCCAGCAGCTTGGATTTAGTGGCGCAGTATTTT. The V and J genes are TRBV5-1 and TRBJ2-3; D call uncertain. Germline assignment: CDR1 SGHRS and CDR2 YFSETQ. There are 12 residues in the CDR3. Trimming left V 0 bases short and J 10 bases short, with 9 bases between.

The table lists this clone with a few counts. The chain combines TRBV14 with TRBJ1-4, with D tentatively TRBD1 (6 bases). V was shortened by 4 bases and J by 8 bases, with 17 bases between the two germline ends. CDR1 is SGHDN, CDR2 FVKESK, per germline. This CDR3 has 15 amino acids. The CDR3 bases are TGTGCCAGCAGCCGACCTGGACAGACGGGCGAAAAACTGTTTTTT. Residues: CASSRPGQTGEKLFF.

This clone was found a few times. The chain carries TRBV19 and TRBJ1-5; D is unresolved. This CDR3 is 16 amino acids long. Germline V lookup: CDR1 LNHDA, CDR2 SQIVND (reference sequence). The V gene lost 4 bases and the J gene lost 2 bases, with 15 bases spanning the gap. The CDR3 sequence: CASSNSGRGGNQPQHF. CDR3 in DNA: TGTGCCAGTAGTAACTCGGGGAGAGGTGGCAATCAGCCCCAGCATTTT.

This clone occurred a few times. The J gene is TRBJ2-7, the V gene TRBV5-8; 10 nucleotides match TRBD1. Germline V gene data show CDR1 as SGHTS and CDR2 as YDEGEE. This CDR3 region has 13 residues. V shed 2 bases, J shed 6 bases, and the junction held 2 bases outside the gene matches. The CDR3 sequence: CASSFDRGREQYF. The CDR3 DNA follows: TGTGCCAGCAGCTTTGACAGGGGGCGCGAGCAGTACTTC.

This clone was seen a handful of times. The chain links TRBV2 to TRBJ1-4; D may be TRBD1 (5 bases). Trimming left V 4 bases short and J 7 bases short, with 10 bases between. The CDR3 extends over 13 amino acids. CDR1 SNHLY and CDR2 FYNNEI come from the germline V gene. The CDR3 region has the DNA TGTGCCAGCAGTGCCTTGGGGGGTGAAAAACTGTTTTTT. Its protein product is CASSALGGEKLFF.

Only a few counts were recorded for this clone. The chain carries TRBV6-5 and TRBJ2-7, with 7 positions matching TRBD1. The CDR3 is 14 residues long. Trimming cost V 3 bases and J 4 bases; bases outside gene matches: 6. Germline V gene data show CDR1 as MNHEY and CDR2 as SVGAGI. CDR3 region: CASSYGTGVYEQYF. The CDR3 DNA sequence: TGTGCCAGCAGTTATGGAACAGGGGTTTACGAGCAGTACTTC.

This chain links TRBV28 with TRBJ2-1; possibly TRBD1 for D (6 bases). Germline V lookup: CDR1 MDHEN, CDR2 SYDVKM. CDR3 size: 13 residues. Trimming left V 11 bases short and J 7 bases short, with 18 bases between. In DNA form, the CDR3 reads TGTGCCGGAAAAACAGGGAGTAGTAATGAGCAGTTCTTC. It encodes CAGKTGSSNEQFF.

The V call is TRBV7-3, the J call TRBJ2-7, with 12 positions matching TRBD1. The V gene end was trimmed by 2 bases and the J gene end by 5 bases; junction bases not matched to a gene: 7. This CDR3 has 16 amino acids. The germline gives CDR1 SGHTA, CDR2 FQGTGA. The CDR3 protein is CASSLWAGQGANEQYF. CDR3 coding DNA: TGTGCCAGCAGCTTATGGGCGGGACAGGGGGCGAACGAGCAGTACTTC.

This clone turned up a few times. The V call is TRBV6-1, the J call TRBJ2-3; TRBD1 matches at 8 bases. The CDR3 sequence is 19 residues long. The germline CDR1 and CDR2 sequences are MNHNS and SASEGT. V was clipped by 2 bases and J by 2 bases; unmatched bases: 15. CDR3 amino acids: CASSEQLPGTGFPTDTQYF. As DNA, the CDR3 is TGTGCCAGCAGTGAACAACTCCCCGGGACAGGTTTCCCCACAGATACGCAGTATTTT.

Only a few counts were recorded for this clone. V gene TRBV30 combines with J gene TRBJ2-1; no firm D call. This CDR3 has 11 amino acids. V was cut by 2 bases and J by 8 bases, with 7 bases left in between. Germline lookup yields CDR1 GTSNPN and CDR2 SVGIG (reference sequence). CDR3 in DNA: TGTGCCTGGAGTCCGTTGTATGAGCAGTTCTTC. It translates to CAWSPLYEQFF.

This clone was counted a few times. The chain is built from TRBV6-5 and TRBJ1-1; 7 bases map to TRBD1. The CDR3 is made up of 14 amino acids. V lost 2 bases and J lost 1; bases outside the gene matches: 1. Germline-derived CDR1 and CDR2 are MNHEY and SVGAGI. CDR3 in DNA: TGTGCCAGCAGTTACGGGGACAGGAACACTGAAGCTTTCTTT. Protein: CASSYGDRNTEAFF.

The gene calls are TRBV5-6 and TRBJ1-3; no clear D gene. Germline lookup yields CDR1 SGHDT and CDR2 YYEEEE. This CDR3 spans 18 amino acids. V dropped 4 bases and J dropped 0 bases, with 20 bases sitting between them. Here the CDR3 DNA reads TGTGCCAGCAGCCCCCTGCTCGGCGGATCAAGCTCTGGAAACACCATATATTTT. Its translation: CASSPLLGGSSSGNTIYF.

The chain joins TRBV2 to TRBJ2-4, with 12 bases that match TRBD2. Trimming at V came to 6 bases and at J to 7 bases, leaving 7 bases not matched to a gene. The CDR3 runs 15 residues. CDR1 SNHLY and CDR2 FYNNEI come from the germline V gene. The CDR3 reads CASSESSGGANIQYF. The CDR3 nucleotides read TGTGCCAGCAGCGAGTCTAGCGGGGGGGCGAACATTCAGTACTTC. The entire variable domain, with the rest obtained from reference TRBV2 and TRBJ2-4, is as follows: EPEVTQTPSHQVTQMGQEVILRCVPISNHLYFYWYRQILGQKVEFLVSFYNNEISEKSEIFDDQFSVERPDGSNFTLKIRSTKLEDSAMYFCASSESSGGANIQYFGAGTRLSVL.

This chain connects TRBV15 to TRBJ1-5, with 9 bases identical to TRBD1. Germline CDR1 reads LNHNV; CDR2 reads YYDKDF (reference sequence). There are 18 residues in the CDR3. Germline trimming cut 5 bases from V and 6 bases from J; bases unmatched to any gene: 17. The CDR3 bases are TGTGCCACCAGCTTTACCTACCGGGACAGGGTAAGAAGTCAGCCCCAGCATTTT. It specifies CATSFTYRDRVRSQPQHF. Filled out from reference TRBV15 and TRBJ1-5, the complete variable domain reads DAMVIQNPRYQVTQFGKPVTLSCSQTLNHNVMYWYQQKSSQAPKLLFHYYDKDFNNEADTPDNFQSRRPNTSFCFLDIRSPGLGDTAMYLCATSFTYRDRVRSQPQHFGDGTRLSIL.

This clone was seen a handful of times. The chain links TRBV12-1 to TRBJ1-6; TRBD1 was called by the table and not checked on the DNA. TRBV12-1 is recorded as a pseudogene. This CDR3 contains 14 residues. The CDR3 nucleotides are TGTGCCAGCAGCTTCACAGAAGATAATTCACCCCTCCACTTT. It encodes CASSFTEDNSPLHF.

In its sample, this clone was seen a few times. This sequence joins TRBV5-6 and TRBJ2-5; 7 bases fit TRBD2. The germline CDR1 and CDR2 sequences are SGHDT and YYEEEE. J gave up 5 bases and V 2 bases, and 3 bases lay outside the gene matches. CDR3 length: 13 amino acids. CDR3 in amino acids: CASSLWGGETQYF. Here the CDR3 DNA reads TGTGCCAGCAGCTTATGGGGGGGGGAGACCCAGTACTTC.